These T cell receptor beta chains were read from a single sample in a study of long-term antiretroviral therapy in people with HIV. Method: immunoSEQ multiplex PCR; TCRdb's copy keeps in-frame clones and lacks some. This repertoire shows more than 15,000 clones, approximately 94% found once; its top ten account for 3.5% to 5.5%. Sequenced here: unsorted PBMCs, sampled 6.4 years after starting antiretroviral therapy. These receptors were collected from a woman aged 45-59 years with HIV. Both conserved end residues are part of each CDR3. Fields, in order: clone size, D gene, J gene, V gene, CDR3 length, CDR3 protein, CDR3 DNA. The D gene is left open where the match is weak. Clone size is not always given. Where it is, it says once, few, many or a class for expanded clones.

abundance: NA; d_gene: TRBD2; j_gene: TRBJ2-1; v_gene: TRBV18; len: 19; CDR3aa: CASSPTSGTSGRGYNEQFF; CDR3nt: TGTGCCAGCTCACCGACTTCCGGGACTAGCGGGAGGGGTTACAATGAGCAGTTCTTC
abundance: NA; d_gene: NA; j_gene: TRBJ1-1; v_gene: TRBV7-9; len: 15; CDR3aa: CASSLVAGAVTEAFF; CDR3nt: TGTGCCAGCAGCTTAGTCGCAGGGGCCGTGACTGAAGCTTTCTTT
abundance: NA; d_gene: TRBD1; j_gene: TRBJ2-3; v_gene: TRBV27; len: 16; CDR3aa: CASSSWTGGPGDTQYF; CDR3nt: TGTGCCAGCAGTTCCTGGACAGGGGGGCCAGGAGATACGCAGTATTTT
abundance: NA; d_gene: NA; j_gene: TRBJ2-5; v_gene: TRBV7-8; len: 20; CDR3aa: CASSLVPLRARGRIGETQYF; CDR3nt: NA
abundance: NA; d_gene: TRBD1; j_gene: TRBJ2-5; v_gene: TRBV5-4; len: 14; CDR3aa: CATRTGGLQETQYF; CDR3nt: TGTGCCACAAGGACAGGGGGCCTCCAAGAGACCCAGTACTTC
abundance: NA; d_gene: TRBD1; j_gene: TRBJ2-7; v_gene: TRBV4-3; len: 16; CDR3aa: CASSQEWDRGFYEQYF; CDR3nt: TGCGCCAGCAGCCAAGAGTGGGACAGGGGTTTCTACGAGCAGTACTTC
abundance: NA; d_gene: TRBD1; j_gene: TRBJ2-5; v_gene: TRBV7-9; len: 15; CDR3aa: CASSFPDRGQETQYF; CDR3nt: TGTGCCAGCAGCTTCCCGGACAGGGGGCAAGAGACCCAGTACTTC
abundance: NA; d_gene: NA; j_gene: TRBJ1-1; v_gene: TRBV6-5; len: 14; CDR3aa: CASSYGVGSTEAFF; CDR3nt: TGTGCCAGCAGTTACGGCGTCGGGAGCACTGAAGCTTTCTTT
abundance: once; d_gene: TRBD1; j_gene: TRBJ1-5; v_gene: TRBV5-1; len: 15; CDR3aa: CASSSQGAPGQPQHF; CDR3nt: TGCGCCAGCAGCTCACAGGGGGCGCCGGGTCAGCCCCAGCATTTT
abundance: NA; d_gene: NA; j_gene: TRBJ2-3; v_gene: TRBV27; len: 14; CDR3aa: CASSFKGPTDTQYF; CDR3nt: TGTGCCAGCAGTTTCAAGGGGCCCACAGATACGCAGTATTTT
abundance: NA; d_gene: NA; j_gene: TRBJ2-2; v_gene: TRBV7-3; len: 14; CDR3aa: CASSAIPSPGELFF; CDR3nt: TGTGCCAGCAGCGCTATACCCAGTCCCGGGGAGCTGTTTTTT
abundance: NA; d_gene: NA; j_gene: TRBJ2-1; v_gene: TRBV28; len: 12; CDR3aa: CASSWGYNEQFF; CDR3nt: TGTGCCAGCAGTTGGGGGTACAATGAGCAGTTCTTC
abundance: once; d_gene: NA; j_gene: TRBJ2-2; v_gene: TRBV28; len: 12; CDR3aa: CASTGNTGELFF; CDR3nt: TGTGCCAGCACAGGGAACACCGGGGAGCTGTTTTTT
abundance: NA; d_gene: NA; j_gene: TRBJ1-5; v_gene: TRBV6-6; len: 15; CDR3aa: CASSYPSGVAQPQHF; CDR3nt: TGTGCCAGCAGTTACCCGAGTGGGGTTGCACAGCCCCAGCATTTT
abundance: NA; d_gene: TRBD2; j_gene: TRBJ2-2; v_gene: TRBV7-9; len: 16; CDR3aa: CASSSLRTSGTGELFF; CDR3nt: TGTGCCAGCAGCTCCCTCAGGACTAGTGGGACCGGGGAGCTGTTTTTT
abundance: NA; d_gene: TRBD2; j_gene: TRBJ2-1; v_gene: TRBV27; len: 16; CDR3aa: CASSSPLAGGINEQFF; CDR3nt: TGTGCCAGCAGTTCCCCGCTAGCGGGAGGGATCAATGAGCAGTTCTTC
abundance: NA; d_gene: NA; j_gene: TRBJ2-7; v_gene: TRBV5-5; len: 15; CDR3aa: CASSLGSGPSYEQYF; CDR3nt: TGTGCCAGCAGCTTAGGAAGCGGACCCTCCTACGAGCAGTACTTC